This T cell receptor (beta chain) was profiled in a study of T cell repertoires in cytomegalovirus infection. Study information: Shared public TCR beta signatures pointed to both CMV infection and a matching HLA type.

This clonotype was found a few times. Its antigen remains unknown. One entry per CDR3 protein, called by TCRdb with MiXCR from the reads. The data show about 920,000 distinct CDR3 sequences, approximately 33% seen once. The CDR3 totals 12 residues. Trimming left V 6 bases short and J 10 bases short, with 12 bases between. Germline values: CDR1 MDHEN, CDR2 SYDVKM. This TCR derives from a human donor in good health (CMV status not recorded). Some clones in this sample may be carry-over from other donors' samples. This chain connects TRBV28 to TRBJ1-4; D uncertain. The input for sequencing was cultured CD8+ T cells from PBMCs, taken from culture after CMV antigen stimulation. CDR3 sequence (DNA): TGTGCCAGCAGCCCTGGACCTGGAAAACTGTTTTTT. It is translated as CASSPGPGKLFF.